Presented here are 7 T cell receptor beta chains from one specimen sequenced in a study of a mutant IDH1 vaccine in newly diagnosed glioma. These receptors have no identified antigens. Method: immunoSEQ multiplex PCR; TCRdb's copy keeps in-frame clones and lacks some. The sample holds approximately 37,000 clones; about 76% are singletons and the top ten take 5.3%. Time point indicated: week 23, last vaccination. A 20-mer mutant IDH1 peptide at 300 ug was injected subcutaneously with topical imiquimod. The source was PBMCs, collected from a glioma patient whose treatment included an IDH1 peptide vaccine. These receptors were obtained from a man in his fifties or sixties with glioma.

This chain connects TRBV5-1 to TRBJ1-3, with 7 bases aligning to TRBD1. Looked up from germline, CDR1 is SGHRS and CDR2 is YFSETQ. V was clipped by 4 bases and J by 1 base; unmatched bases: 2. The CDR3 totals 14 residues. CDR3 sequence (DNA): TGCGCCAGCAGCGTACAGGGGTCTGGAAACACCATATATTTT. Translation: CASSVQGSGNTIYF.

The sample holds a few counts of this clone. J is TRBJ2-2 and V is TRBV7-9, with TRBD1 matching over 8 bases. In germline, CDR1 is SEHNR, CDR2 FQNEAQ (reference sequence). V lost 4 bases to trimming and J lost 1 base; unmatched junction nucleotides: 5. The length of the CDR3 is 16 residues. The CDR3 sequence: CASSSHRGKNTGELFF. As DNA, the CDR3 is TGTGCCAGCAGCTCCCACAGGGGGAAGAACACCGGGGAGCTGTTTTTT. The variable domain in full, with the rest retrieved from reference TRBV7-9 and TRBJ2-2, is DTGVSQNPRHKITKRGQNVTFRCDPISEHNRLYWYRQTLGQGPEFLTYFQNEAQLEKSRLLSDRFSAERPKGSFSTLEIQRTEQGDSAMYLCASSSHRGKNTGELFFGEGSRLTVL.

This chain links TRBV4-2 with TRBJ2-7; 8 bases fit TRBD1. J lost 6 bases, V lost 7 bases, and 14 bases had no gene match. The CDR3 is 15 amino acids. Germline loops: CDR1 LGHNA, CDR2 YNFKEQ. The CDR3 sequence: CASTPGGRGPGEQYF. CDR3 sequence (DNA): TGTGCCAGCACCCCTGGAGGCAGGGGGCCTGGCGAGCAGTACTTC.

The chain combines TRBV5-1 with TRBJ1-5, with D maybe TRBD1 (6 bases). Germline V CDR1 and CDR2: SGHRS, YFSETQ. The CDR3 is made up of 14 amino acids. The V end was cut by 4 bases, the J end by 6 bases, with 14 bases between. DNA for the CDR3: TGCGCCAGCAGCCCCGGGGGGGGGCTTCAGCCCCAGCATTTT. This encodes CASSPGGGLQPQHF.

The chain carries TRBV5-1 and TRBJ2-7; 8 positions match TRBD2. The CDR3 has 13 residues. V lost 0 bases to trimming and J lost 6 bases; unmatched junction nucleotides: 2. In germline, CDR1 is SGHRS, CDR2 YFSETQ. This chain's CDR3 is CASSLASGGEQYF. For the CDR3, the DNA is TGCGCCAGCAGCTTGGCAAGCGGGGGCGAGCAGTACTTC.

This clone was seen just once. The J gene is TRBJ2-2, the V gene TRBV5-1; TRBD2 agrees at 8 bases. The J segment lost 1 base and the V segment lost 3 bases, leaving 5 bases of the junction unmatched. The germline V gene encodes CDR1 SGHRS and CDR2 YFSETQ. The CDR3 totals 16 residues. CDR3 in amino acids: CASSSLAGLNTGELFF. As DNA, the CDR3 is TGCGCCAGCAGCTCCTTAGCGGGACTGAACACCGGGGAGCTGTTTTTT. Combining the CDR3 with reference TRBV5-1 and TRBJ2-2 gives the whole variable domain KAGVTQTPRYLIKTRGQQVTLSCSPISGHRSVSWYQQTPGQGLQFLFEYFSETQRNKGNFPGRFSGRQFSNSRSEMNVSTLELGDSALYLCASSSLAGLNTGELFFGEGSRLTVL.

This clone was picked up a small number of times. This chain links TRBV30 with TRBJ1-1; D uncertain. CDR3 size: 13 residues. The germline gives CDR1 GTSNPN, CDR2 SVGIG (reference sequence). V dropped 1 base and J dropped 0 bases, with 6 bases sitting between them. CDR3 nucleotides: TGTGCCTGGAGTGCGGGCATGAACACTGAAGCTTTCTTT. Encoded protein: CAWSAGMNTEAFF.